This entry lists 8 T cell receptor beta chains sequenced from one sample in a study of blood T cell repertoires in COVID-19. The data were produced by immunoSEQ multiplex PCR, yet TCRdb's version contains in-frame clones alone and is incomplete. The sample has some 230,000 clones; 70% to 85% are singletons. The sample comprised PBMCs or T cells enriched from blood (not recorded which). These receptors were obtained from a woman aged 40-49 years with acute COVID-19.

The chain is built from TRBV18 and TRBJ1-2; 7 nucleotides line up with TRBD1. Germline V gene data show CDR1 as KGHSH and CDR2 as LQKENI. V was clipped by 2 bases and J by 7 bases; unmatched bases: 1. The CDR3 covers 12 residues. In DNA, the CDR3 is TGTGCCAGCTCACCAGAGGGGGCTGGCTACACCTTC. Translated, it gives CASSPEGAGYTF.

The table lists this clone with a few counts. This rearrangement joins TRBV30 to TRBJ2-7, with 8 positions matching TRBD1. From germline, CDR1 is GTSNPN and CDR2 SVGIG (reference sequence). The CDR3 is 12 residues long. The V segment lost 3 bases and the J segment 3 bases; nucleotides outside the gene matches: 1. CDR3 sequence: CAWSRGRYEQYF. The CDR3, as DNA: TGTGCCTGGAGCAGGGGGCGCTACGAGCAGTACTTC.

Here the CDR3 reads CASSLGVSGELFF. CDR3 bases: TGTGCCAGCAGCTTAGGCGTTTCGGGGGAGCTGTTTTTT. The chain has TRBV7-9 and TRBJ2-2; D unclear. The CDR3 length is 13 residues. Germline assignment: CDR1 SEHNR and CDR2 FQNEAQ (reference sequence). Trimming stripped 1 base from V and 8 bases from J, with 8 bases between.

This clone was seen a single time. The DNA of the CDR3 is TGTGCCAGCAGCCTTGAAGGGAGTCAGCCCCAGCATTTT. It codes for CASSLEGSQPQHF. The chain joins TRBV28 to TRBJ1-5, with D hard to call. Germline values: CDR1 MDHEN, CDR2 SYDVKM. The CDR3 consists of 13 residues. V gave up 6 bases and J gave up 6 bases, with 12 bases separating them.

This sequence joins TRBV2 and TRBJ2-3; 15 bases are shared with TRBD2. The CDR3 sequence is 18 residues long. V lost 2 bases and J lost 5; bases outside the gene matches: 8. CDR1 and CDR2 (germline): SNHLY, FYNNEI. CDR3 coding DNA: TGTGCCAGCAGTGAACGGGGGACTAGCGGGGGGCCCGGAGATACGCAGTATTTT. Translated, it gives CASSERGTSGGPGDTQYF.

This chain uses TRBV2 with TRBJ1-2, with D perhaps TRBD1 (6 bases). The CDR3 runs to 12 residues. Trimming removed 6 bases at V and 6 bases at J, with 11 bases between. Germline loops: CDR1 SNHLY, CDR2 FYNNEI. CDR3 nucleotide sequence: TGTGCCAGCAGCAGGGGCAAAGATGGCTACACCTTC. Amino acid sequence: CASSRGKDGYTF.

CDR3 in amino acids: CASSAGRTFLAKNIQYF. The CDR3 DNA is TGTGCCAGCAGCGCGGGCCGGACCTTTCTAGCCAAAAACATTCAGTACTTC. The chain carries TRBV7-8 and TRBJ2-4, with D possibly TRBD2 on 5 matching bases. Trimming left V 5 bases short and J 0 bases short, with 17 bases between. The germline V gene encodes CDR1 SGHVS and CDR2 FQNEAQ. The CDR3 extends over 17 amino acids.

CDR3 protein: CASSGTGANYGYTF. As DNA, the CDR3 is TGTGCCAGCAGTGGGACAGGAGCTAACTATGGCTACACCTTC. The chain joins TRBV27 to TRBJ1-2, with 8 bases matching TRBD1. CDR3 size: 14 residues. V trimming: 5 bases; J trimming: 0 bases; junction bases outside the gene matches: 2. Germline V lookup: CDR1 MNHEY, CDR2 SMNVEV (reference sequence).